The 25 T cell receptor beta chains given below trace back to one sample, sequenced in a study of blood T cells in healthy people across ages. The second PCR ran about 6 to 11 cycles with a sample-barcoded 5' primer and J-beta primers. TCRdb recomputed calls from the 5' RACE reads with MiXCR, one row per CDR3 protein. This table has about 600,000 distinct CDR3 sequences, around half appearing once. The sample comprised blood. The receptors originated from a man older than 75 in good health.

This clonotype showed up just a few times. The chain links TRBV29-1 to TRBJ1-6, with D maybe TRBD1 (5 bases). Germline values: CDR1 SQVTM, CDR2 ANQGSEA. V lost 8 bases to trimming and J lost 4 bases, with 18 bases between them. The CDR3 loop spans 15 amino acids. CDR3 nucleotides: TGCAGCCCCAGCGACGCGGGGCTTTATAATTCACCCCTCCACTTT. This translates into CSPSDAGLYNSPLHF.

This chain connects TRBV12-3 or TRBV12-4 to TRBJ1-2; D is ambiguous. The CDR3 totals 10 residues. V gave up 6 bases and J gave up 6 bases, with 5 bases separating them. The CDR3 coding sequence is TGTGCCAGCAGCCTCAATGGCTACACCTTC. Its protein product is CASSLNGYTF.

The chain links TRBV24-1 to TRBJ2-1; tentatively, D is TRBD1 (7 bases). Germline assignment: CDR1 KGHDR and CDR2 SFDVKD. With 4 bases removed from V and 7 bases from J, the gap between germline ends came to 10 bases. This CDR3 has 13 amino acids. CDR3 sequence: CATSDAGQNEQFF. The CDR3 DNA is TGTGCCACCAGTGACGCGGGACAGAATGAGCAGTTCTTC.

The chain combines TRBV20-1 with TRBJ2-5; perhaps TRBD1 as D (6 bases). The CDR3 covers 13 residues. Trimming took off 5 bases at V and 9 bases at J, with 19 bases between the two ends. Germline V gene sequence: CDR1 DFQATT, CDR2 SNEGSKA (reference sequence). The CDR3 region has the DNA TGCAGTGCTCCTCGGCAGGGGCTAGTCGCCCAGTACTTC. Its translation is CSAPRQGLVAQYF.

The CDR3: CASSFIGTDPNYGYTF. DNA for the CDR3: TGTGCCAGCAGCTTCATCGGGACAGATCCCAACTATGGCTACACCTTC. The chain carries TRBV28 and TRBJ1-2; TRBD1 aligns across 7 bases. Germline lookup yields CDR1 MDHEN and CDR2 SYDVKM. V was pared by 6 bases and J by 2 bases, with 12 bases of the junction left unmatched. This CDR3 contains 16 residues.

The rearrangement links TRBV5-5 to TRBJ2-3; 11 bases are shared with TRBD1. The CDR3 has 15 residues. Germline CDR1 and CDR2: SGHKS and YYEKEE (reference sequence). Germline trimming cut 4 bases from V and 5 bases from J; bases unmatched to any gene: 6. The CDR3 is CASSPGQGVQDTQYF. CDR3 bases: TGTGCCAGCAGCCCGGGACAGGGGGTCCAAGATACGCAGTATTTT. Complete variable domain (other parts from reference TRBV5-5 and TRBJ2-3): DAGVTQSPTHLIKTRGQQVTLRCSPISGHKSVSWYQQVLGQGPQFIFQYYEKEERGRGNFPDRFSARQFPNYSSELNVNALLLGDSALYLCASSPGQGVQDTQYFGPGTRLTVL.

J is TRBJ2-5 and V is TRBV5-5; 9 bases fit TRBD2. The trim removed 4 bases at V and 1 base at J, leaving 8 bases unmatched. This CDR3 has 16 residues. CDR1 is SGHKS and CDR2 is YYEKEE in the germline V gene (reference sequence). The CDR3 DNA follows: TGTGCCAGCAGCCCTTTACTAGCGGGCCTCCAAGAGACCCAGTACTTC. Translating it yields CASSPLLAGLQETQYF.

Turning to this clonotype: A read error may be the cause here, since a much bigger clone is one base away. The chain has TRBV6-5 and TRBJ2-6; D perhaps matches TRBD1 (5 bases). Deletions cut 4 bases from V and 6 bases from J, with 16 bases between. Per germline, CDR1 MNHEY and CDR2 SVGAGI. This CDR3 contains 16 residues. The CDR3 DNA reads as TGTGCCAGCAGTTGGGGCACAAGGGTTGAGGCCAACGTCCTGACTTTC. Translating it yields CASSWGTRVEANVLTF.

This rearrangement joins TRBV7-2 to TRBJ2-7, with D possibly called TRBD1 or TRBD2 (5 bases each). The length of the CDR3 is 16 residues. From germline, CDR1 is SGHTA and CDR2 FQGNSA. Between the trimmed V and J ends, which lost 2 bases and 0 bases, there was a span of 14 bases. CDR3 DNA: TGTGCCAGCAGCTTACACGGGGCTAGAATCTCCTACGAGCAGTACTTC. Translated: CASSLHGARISYEQYF. The full variable domain, completed using reference TRBV7-2 and TRBJ2-7, is GAGVSQSPSNKVTEKGKDVELRCDPISGHTALYWYRQSLGQGLEFLIYFQGNSAPDKSGLPSDRFSAERTGGSVSTLTIQRTQQEDSAVYLCASSLHGARISYEQYFGPGTRLTVT.

The V and J genes are TRBV20-1 and TRBJ1-6; D gene uncertain. The V end was cut by 5 bases, the J end by 9 bases, with 14 bases between. CDR1 and CDR2 (germline): DFQATT, SNEGSKA (reference sequence). CDR3 length: 13 residues. The CDR3 spells CSARTEGFSPLHF. CDR3 DNA sequence: TGCAGTGCTCGGACCGAGGGTTTTTCACCCCTCCACTTT.

This clonotype has only one observation. Written as DNA, the CDR3 is TGTGCCAGCAGCTCGTGGTTAGCGAACGCAGATACGCAGTATTTT. Residues: CASSSWLANADTQYF. The chain links TRBV5-6 to TRBJ2-3, with a weak D call TRBD2 (5 bases). Germline V CDR1 and CDR2: SGHDT, YYEEEE. This CDR3 comprises 15 residues. V was clipped by 3 bases and J by 4 bases, with 15 bases between them.

This rearrangement joins TRBV7-2 to TRBJ1-1; the D gene is possibly TRBD1 (6 bases). V was cut by 4 bases and J by 5 bases, with 14 bases left in between. The CDR3 is 14 residues long. Germline V lookup: CDR1 SGHTA, CDR2 FQGNSA. The CDR3 nucleotides read TGTGCCAGCAGCTCACAGGGCCGAAGGACTGAAGCTTTCTTT. Amino acids: CASSSQGRRTEAFF. Full variable domain (outside the CDR3, taken from reference TRBV7-2 and TRBJ1-1): GAGVSQSPSNKVTEKGKDVELRCDPISGHTALYWYRQSLGQGLEFLIYFQGNSAPDKSGLPSDRFSAERTGGSVSTLTIQRTQQEDSAVYLCASSSQGRRTEAFFGQGTRLTVV.

This clonotype has just a few counts. The chain recombines TRBV5-6 with TRBJ2-1; perhaps TRBD1 as D (6 bases). Germline values: CDR1 SGHDT, CDR2 YYEEEE. The CDR3 covers 15 residues. The V gene lost 4 bases and the J gene lost 3 bases, with 14 bases spanning the gap. This chain's CDR3 is CASSGSTRGYNEQFF. DNA of the CDR3: TGTGCCAGCAGCGGCAGCACCAGGGGCTACAATGAGCAGTTCTTC.

The chain carries TRBV20-1 and TRBJ2-7; D remains ambiguous. CDR3 length: 17 residues. The V end was cut by 0 bases, the J end by 5 bases, with 23 bases between. Germline loops: CDR1 DFQATT, CDR2 SNEGSKA (reference sequence). This CDR3 is CSARDLPRNRPPNEQYF. CDR3 DNA sequence: TGCAGTGCTAGAGACCTTCCCCGAAATCGCCCTCCCAACGAGCAGTACTTC.

The chain has TRBV11-2 and TRBJ2-1; TRBD2 aligns across 8 bases. There are 19 residues in the CDR3. From germline, CDR1 is SGHAT and CDR2 FQNNGV. V shed 1 base, J shed 7 bases, and the junction held 18 bases outside the gene matches. This CDR3 reads CASSLAVVFSGRRRNEQFF. CDR3 bases: TGTGCCAGCAGCTTAGCCGTTGTCTTCAGCGGGAGAAGGCGAAATGAGCAGTTCTTC.

The rearrangement links TRBV7-2 to TRBJ1-6; no reliable D call. Germline V gene lookup returns CDR1 SGHTA and CDR2 FQGNSA. The CDR3 covers 14 residues. The V end lost 2 bases, the J end lost 9 bases, and 11 bases lay between the germline ends. CDR3 in amino acids: CASSLQSAGSPLHF. Here the CDR3 DNA reads TGTGCCAGCAGCTTACAGTCGGCGGGTTCACCCCTCCACTTT.

This clonotype appeared a few times. The gene calls are TRBV7-2 and TRBJ2-5; 12 nucleotides line up with TRBD2. Per germline, CDR1 SGHTA and CDR2 FQGNSA. The V segment lost 5 bases and the J segment 1 base; nucleotides outside the gene matches: 5. This CDR3 spans 16 amino acids. Here the CDR3 DNA reads TGTGCCAGCAGCCTGGTGACTAGCGGGGGCCAAGAGACCCAGTACTTC. It codes for CASSLVTSGGQETQYF. The full variable domain, rest sourced from reference TRBV7-2 and TRBJ2-5, is GAGVSQSPSNKVTEKGKDVELRCDPISGHTALYWYRQSLGQGLEFLIYFQGNSAPDKSGLPSDRFSAERTGGSVSTLTIQRTQQEDSAVYLCASSLVTSGGQETQYFGPGTRLLVL.

Only one count was recorded for this clonotype. The rearrangement uses TRBV7-2 and TRBJ1-5; D is ambiguous. This CDR3 comprises 15 residues. Germline V gene sequence: CDR1 SGHTA, CDR2 FQGNSA. V lost 4 bases and J lost 0, with 10 bases in between. CDR3 DNA sequence: TGTGCCAGCAGCTCGGGCCGAGCTAGCAATCAGCCCCAGCATTTT. Encoded protein: CASSSGRASNQPQHF.

This clonotype has more than one count but fewer than ten. The chain carries TRBV18 and TRBJ2-7, with 11 bases matching TRBD2. The germline gives CDR1 KGHSH, CDR2 LQKENI. This CDR3 region has 15 residues. V trimming: 6 bases; J trimming: 4 bases; junction bases outside the gene matches: 8. In nucleotides, the CDR3 is TGTGCCAGCTCGTCTGGACTAGCGGGCGGGTACGAGCAGTACTTC. Protein product: CASSSGLAGGYEQYF. Complete variable domain (other parts from reference TRBV18 and TRBJ2-7): NAGVMQNPRHLVRRRGQEARLRCSPMKGHSHVYWYRQLPEEGLKFMVYLQKENIIDESGMPKERFSAEFPKEGPSILRIQQVVRGDSAAYFCASSSGLAGGYEQYFGPGTRLTVT.

J is TRBJ2-3 and V is TRBV7-2; 8 positions agree with TRBD1. This CDR3 has 16 residues. Germline values: CDR1 SGHTA, CDR2 FQGNSA. V dropped 5 bases and J dropped 2; count of bases not matched to a gene: 9. The CDR3 sequence: CASSVTGTGNTDTQYF. CDR3 coding DNA: TGTGCCAGCAGCGTAACCGGGACAGGAAACACAGATACGCAGTATTTT.

This clonotype has a handful of counts. The chain joins TRBV20-1 to TRBJ1-2; TRBD1 aligns across 7 bases. This CDR3 has 13 amino acids. Germline V gene data show CDR1 as DFQATT and CDR2 as SNEGSKA (reference sequence). The V and J ends lost 6 bases and 8 bases, in that order; junction bases with no gene match: 12. The CDR3 nucleotides read TGCAGTGCCGCGGACAGGCGACCTCGGGGCTACACCTTC. Translation gives CSAADRRPRGYTF.

The CDR3 coding sequence is TGCAGCGGGCAGGGGGCGCGAACAGATACGCAGTATTTT. Translated: CSGQGARTDTQYF. V usage is TRBV29-1 and J usage is TRBJ2-3; TRBD1 matches 8 bases. The V segment lost 7 bases and the J segment 3 bases; nucleotides outside the gene matches: 6. Germline-derived CDR1 and CDR2 are SQVTM and ANQGSEA. This CDR3 spans 13 amino acids.

About this clonotype: A much larger clone lies one base from this, so it may be a read error. The chain employs TRBV6-6 and TRBJ2-1, with 7 positions matching TRBD2. V shed 2 bases and J 6 bases; nucleotides not matched to a gene: 7. Per germline, CDR1 MNHNY and CDR2 SVGAGI (reference sequence). This CDR3 region has 15 residues. CDR3 coding DNA: TGTGCCAGCAGTTACGCTCTACTAGCGTCCAATGAGCAGTTCTTC. Its protein product is CASSYALLASNEQFF.

The chain links TRBV10-3 to TRBJ2-5; the match to TRBD2 covers 11 bases. The end of the DNA fits TRBJ2-7 better, so the J call may be wrong. The germline gives CDR1 ENHRY, CDR2 SYGVKD. CDR3 size: 14 residues. CDR3 coding DNA: TGTGCCATCAGTGAAGGGACTAGCGGTTACGAGCAGTACTTC. It specifies CAISEGTSGYEQYF.

This sequence joins TRBV20-1 and TRBJ2-7, with D tentatively TRBD2 (5 bases). V gave up 7 bases and J gave up 3 bases, with 10 bases separating them. The CDR3 consists of 11 residues. Germline V gives CDR1 DFQATT, CDR2 SNEGSKA (reference sequence). CDR3 coding DNA: TGCAGTGTTAGCGCTCACTACGAGCAGTACTTC. Protein: CSVSAHYEQYF.